A single TCR beta chain is shown here with its context. Antigen specificity is unknown. Sequenced by immunoSEQ multiplex PCR; TCRdb stores in-frame clones only, minus some. The sample consists of about a million clones, about 72% of them appearing once. The sample originates from a study of shared clonotypes between healthy human individuals. Findings and limits, study-wide: Naive subsets tended to show greater estimated richness than memory subsets. Rarefaction showed that sequencing of sorted subsets was incomplete (despite large depth).

The CDR3 loop spans 14 amino acids. Germline CDR1 is SEHNR and CDR2 is FQNEAQ (reference sequence). V was clipped by 5 bases and J by 3 bases, with 10 bases between them. The chain employs TRBV7-9 and TRBJ2-2; tentatively, D is TRBD1 (6 bases). The sample taken for sequencing was memory CD4+ T cells from PBMCs. Subset of the sample: CD45RA-negative fraction. This clonotype was sampled from a man between 18 and 35 years old in good health. Some clones in this sample may be carry-over from other donors' samples. The CDR3 reads CASSKQGDTGELFF. The CDR3 nucleotides read TGTGCCAGCAGCAAACAGGGAGACACCGGGGAGCTGTTTTTT.